This T cell receptor (beta chain) came from a study of T cell changes during pregnancy in multiple sclerosis. Profiled with immunoSEQ multiplex PCR; TCRdb holds only in-frame clones, not every one. Found here are 55,000 or so clones, about 90% of them singletons; the top ten hold approximately 0.6%. The CDR3 is 12 amino acids. Germline CDR1 reads MNHEY; CDR2 reads SVGAGI. Turning to this clone: One end of the junction does not line up with germline, which may come from a read error.

J is TRBJ2-4 and V is TRBV6-5; the D gene is possibly TRBD2 (5 bases). The clonotype originates from a female donor with multiple sclerosis, enrolled in a pregnancy study. The specimen was CD4+ T cells from peripheral blood mononuclear cells, collected after pregnancy. Here the CDR3 DNA reads TGTGCCAGCACCTCCACGGGGAACACTCAGTACTTC. Its protein is CASTSTGNTQYF.